The 16 T cell receptor beta chains below were found in one sample sequenced in a study of T cells in Graves' hyperthyroidism and ophthalmopathy. TCR beta CDR3 regions were amplified from RNA transcripts. Carried out on the TCR CDR3, a first-round RT-PCR used the HTBI primer set. From the multiplex PCR reads, TCRdb called clonotypes with MiXCR, one entry per CDR3 protein. The sample has 750,000 to 950,000 distinct CDR3 sequences, 35% to 40% seen once; the top ten hold 8% to 9%. Sequenced input: blood. These receptor sequences come from a man in his late teens or twenties with Graves' hyperthyroidism.

A single count supports this clonotype. This chain connects TRBV15 to TRBJ1-5; TRBD1 matches at 7 bases. V lost 3 bases and J lost 4; bases outside the gene matches: 6. The CDR3 is 15 residues long. The V gene's germline CDR1 is LNHNV and CDR2 YYDKDF (reference sequence). CDR3 amino acids: CATSSRDRANQPQHF. In DNA form, the CDR3 reads TGTGCCACCAGCAGTCGCGACAGGGCGAATCAGCCCCAGCATTTT. The entire variable domain, with the rest obtained from reference TRBV15 and TRBJ1-5, is as follows: DAMVIQNPRYQVTQFGKPVTLSCSQTLNHNVMYWYQQKSSQAPKLLFHYYDKDFNNEADTPDNFQSRRPNTSFCFLDIRSPGLGDTAMYLCATSSRDRANQPQHFGDGTRLSIL.

This chain links TRBV5-6 with TRBJ2-2; D could derive from TRBD1 or TRBD2 (5 bases each). The CDR3 has 15 residues. Trimming shortened V by 2 bases and J by 5 bases, and 13 bases separated the two germline ends. Germline loops: CDR1 SGHDT, CDR2 YYEEEE. For the CDR3, the DNA is TGTGCCAGCAGCTTTCGTGACAGACTAACCGGGGAGCTGTTTTTT. It yields the protein CASSFRDRLTGELFF.

The V gene is TRBV29-1, the J gene TRBJ2-2; no clear D gene. The CDR3 consists of 11 residues. The V end lost 5 bases, the J end lost 8 bases, and 9 bases lay between the germline ends. Germline V CDR1 and CDR2: SQVTM, ANQGSEA. The CDR3 loop is CSVLVQGELFF. CDR3 sequence (DNA): TGCAGCGTTCTTGTGCAAGGGGAGCTGTTTTTT.

The chain carries TRBV7-8 and TRBJ2-7; 11 nucleotides align to TRBD2. The CDR3 extends over 18 amino acids. V shed 1 base and J 2 bases; nucleotides not matched to a gene: 10. Germline assignment: CDR1 SGHVS and CDR2 FQNEAQ. CDR3 amino acids: CASSLGGLAGGPAYEQYF. In DNA, the CDR3 is TGTGCCAGCAGCTTAGGGGGGCTAGCGGGAGGCCCAGCCTACGAGCAGTACTTC.

The chain is built from TRBV7-9 and TRBJ1-1, with a tentative D call TRBD1 (5 bases). This CDR3 is built from 16 residues. The V end was cut by 1 base, the J end by 6 bases, with 18 bases between. Germline assignment: CDR1 SEHNR and CDR2 FQNEAQ (reference sequence). Written as DNA, the CDR3 is TGTGCCAGCAGCTTAGAGGTGGGGCGGATGGGCTCTGAAGCTTTCTTT. As protein: CASSLEVGRMGSEAFF. The entire variable domain, with the rest obtained from reference TRBV7-9 and TRBJ1-1, is as follows: DTGVSQNPRHKITKRGQNVTFRCDPISEHNRLYWYRQTLGQGPEFLTYFQNEAQLEKSRLLSDRFSAERPKGSFSTLEIQRTEQGDSAMYLCASSLEVGRMGSEAFFGQGTRLTVV.

The genes are TRBV19 and TRBJ2-1; D call uncertain. The CDR3 loop spans 15 amino acids. Germline CDR1 is LNHDA and CDR2 is SQIVND (reference sequence). V was shortened by 5 bases and J by 5 bases, with 16 bases between the two germline ends. The CDR3 DNA is TGTGCCAGTAGTCCGTGGCAGCAGGCTAACAATGAGCAGTTCTTC. This gives the protein CASSPWQQANNEQFF.

In this sample, this clonotype turned up many times. The V and J genes are TRBV2 and TRBJ1-2; TRBD1 is a possible D gene (5 bases). CDR1 is SNHLY, CDR2 FYNNEI, per germline. Trimming stripped 10 bases from V and 8 bases from J, with 17 bases between. This CDR3 is built from 12 residues. In DNA form, the CDR3 reads TGTGCCATGAGAGACAGAACCAACGGCTACACCTTC. The encoded protein is CAMRDRTNGYTF.

This clonotype was counted ten times or more. The J gene is TRBJ1-1, the V gene TRBV29-1; 7 nucleotides line up with TRBD1. From germline, CDR1 is SQVTM and CDR2 ANQGSEA. The trim removed 6 bases at V and 1 base at J, leaving 5 bases unmatched. The CDR3 spans 13 residues. The CDR3 sequence is CSVATGSNTEAFF. The CDR3 region has the DNA TGCAGCGTCGCGACAGGGTCGAACACTGAAGCTTTCTTT.

Regarding this clonotype: The limits of the CDR3 on the DNA are not certain, so only TCRdb's listed CDR3 is given. The chain is built from TRBV19 and TRBJ2-2; TRBD1, the table's D call, was not compared with the DNA. Germline V gene data show CDR1 as LNHDA and CDR2 as SQIVND (reference sequence). The CDR3 length is 11 residues, termini included. The CDR3 region is CATRGPGSCFF.

CDR3 sequence: CASRSLVFEQYF. The CDR3 DNA follows: TGTGCCAGCAGGAGCCTAGTGTTCGAGCAGTACTTC. V usage is TRBV10-3 and J usage is TRBJ2-7; no reliable D call. Germline V gene data show CDR1 as ENHRY and CDR2 as SYGVKD. The CDR3 consists of 12 residues. Trimming stripped 10 bases from V and 6 bases from J, with 16 bases between.

This chain links TRBV29-1 with TRBJ1-3; unclear D gene. CDR1 and CDR2 (germline): SQVTM, ANQGSEA. This CDR3 comprises 13 residues. The ends were cut back, 4 bases at V and 2 bases at J, with 9 bases in the middle. The CDR3 region is CSVGVSPGNTIYF. The CDR3 DNA follows: TGCAGCGTTGGGGTGTCACCTGGAAACACCATATATTTT.

The chain employs TRBV29-1 and TRBJ1-1; D call uncertain. The V end was cut by 7 bases, the J end by 3 bases, with 12 bases between. The CDR3 length is 12 residues. The germline V gene has CDR1 SQVTM and CDR2 ANQGSEA. CDR3 coding DNA: TGCAGCGCTGGTAAGGGTCACACTGAAGCTTTCTTT. It is translated as CSAGKGHTEAFF.

The V and J genes are TRBV20-1 and TRBJ2-2; possible D gene TRBD1, 6 bases. The germline CDR1 and CDR2 sequences are DFQATT and SNEGSKA (reference sequence). Trimming took off 1 base at V and 3 bases at J, with 9 bases between the two ends. There are 14 residues in the CDR3. This CDR3 reads CSARGPGDTGELFF. CDR3 bases: TGCAGTGCTAGAGGCCCAGGGGACACCGGGGAGCTGTTTTTT.

The J gene is TRBJ1-2, the V gene TRBV29-1; the D is unclear. The CDR3 sequence is 11 residues long. Germline V gives CDR1 SQVTM, CDR2 ANQGSEA. V was pared by 3 bases and J by 7 bases, with 9 bases between. CDR3 sequence reads: CSVDQWGGYTF. The CDR3 DNA follows: TGCAGCGTTGATCAGTGGGGTGGCTACACCTTC.

Ten or more counts support this clonotype. The V gene is TRBV29-1, the J gene TRBJ1-2; no reliable D call. The CDR3 covers 11 residues. V lost 3 bases and J 6 bases, leaving 8 bases between the germline ends. Germline V lookup: CDR1 SQVTM, CDR2 ANQGSEA. CDR3 sequence: CSVDFGDGYTF. The CDR3 DNA is TGCAGCGTTGATTTCGGGGATGGCTACACCTTC.

This clonotype has a count of ten or more. The chain has TRBV10-3 and TRBJ1-1, with D possibly matching TRBD1 (6 bases). Per germline, CDR1 ENHRY and CDR2 SYGVKD. The germline V and J ends were trimmed by 4 bases and 0 bases, with 15 bases remaining between them. The CDR3 consists of 16 residues. CDR3 nucleotides: TGTGCCATCAGTGTCGGACGACAGGTCTTGAACACTGAAGCTTTCTTT. Protein product: CAISVGRQVLNTEAFF.